The source of this T cell receptor (beta chain) is a study of cytomegalovirus exposure and HLA in healthy donors. General study points: Most TCR sequences were seen very rarely across donors, but some public TCRs occurred in many. There were 150 to 200 TCR beta chains listed as cytomegalovirus-associated.

The protocol was immunoSEQ multiplex PCR, while the TCRdb copy is restricted to in-frame clones and leaves out a portion. The repertoire consists of approximately 82,000 clones, with 85% to 95% occurring once and the leading ten covering over 0.65%. Regarding this clone: Its target is unknown.

From germline, CDR1 is SEHNR and CDR2 FQNEAQ (reference sequence). There are 15 residues in the CDR3. Germline trimming cut 5 bases from V and 3 bases from J; bases unmatched to any gene: 6. The chain is built from TRBV7-9 and TRBJ1-2, with 10 bases fitting TRBD1. The clonotype originates from a man aged 18 to 30 in good health and CMV-seronegative. Sequencing used PBMCs. The CDR3 region is CASSPGTGAYYGYTF. CDR3 DNA sequence: TGTGCCAGCAGCCCGGGGACAGGGGCGTACTATGGCTACACCTTC.